Presented here are 11 T cell receptor beta chains from one specimen sequenced in a study of cytomegalovirus exposure and HLA in healthy donors. Both 60 Vbeta primers and 13 Jbeta primers went into the PCR. The assay was immunoSEQ multiplex PCR, and TCRdb's table has in-frame clones only and misses some. This sample's clone table lists roughly 120,000 clones. The sequenced sample was PBMCs. The receptors were sampled from a man in his late teens or twenties in good health and CMV-seronegative.

V usage is TRBV19 and J usage is TRBJ2-7, with TRBD2 matching 9 bases. Germline V gene data show CDR1 as LNHDA and CDR2 as SQIVND (reference sequence). V was clipped by 4 bases and J by 2 bases; unmatched bases: 6. CDR3 length: 15 amino acids. The CDR3 nucleotides are TGTGCCAGTAGTACCGTGCTAGCGGGACCCTACGAGCAGTACTTC. It specifies CASSTVLAGPYEQYF.

The rearrangement links TRBV14 to TRBJ2-5; TRBD1 is a possible D gene (5 bases). Germline-derived CDR1 and CDR2 are SGHDN and FVKESK. The CDR3 runs 13 residues. The germline V and J ends were trimmed by 5 bases and 2 bases, with 9 bases remaining between them. CDR3 residues: CASSFYRQETQYF. The CDR3 region has the DNA TGTGCCAGCAGCTTCTACAGGCAAGAGACCCAGTACTTC.

The chain joins TRBV28 to TRBJ1-2, with 8 bases aligning to TRBD1. The CDR3 spans 12 residues. Germline trimming cut 7 bases from V and 6 bases from J; bases unmatched to any gene: 4. Germline V gene data show CDR1 as MDHEN and CDR2 as SYDVKM. The CDR3 reads CASKYRGDGYTF. The CDR3 DNA reads TGTGCCAGCAAGTACAGGGGGGATGGCTACACCTTC.

This chain links TRBV19 with TRBJ2-7, with TRBD2 matching 8 bases. V gave up 5 bases and J gave up 9 bases; unmatched junction bases: 6. Per the germline V gene, CDR1 is LNHDA and CDR2 is SQIVND (reference sequence). The CDR3 loop spans 12 amino acids. The CDR3 sequence is CASSPGGESQYF. DNA for the CDR3: TGTGCCAGTAGTCCGGGAGGGGAATCGCAGTACTTC.

The chain has TRBV10-3 and TRBJ1-5; 8 bases fit TRBD1. CDR1 and CDR2 from the germline V gene are ENHRY and SYGVKD. V dropped 7 bases and J dropped 2; count of bases not matched to a gene: 7. CDR3 length: 15 residues. CDR3 residues: CAITADREGNQPQHF. CDR3 coding DNA: TGTGCCATCACCGCGGACAGGGAAGGCAATCAGCCCCAGCATTTT.

The chain links TRBV30 to TRBJ1-5, with 7 nucleotides matching TRBD1. The CDR3 has 15 residues. In germline, CDR1 is GTSNPN, CDR2 SVGIG (reference sequence). Trimming cost V 5 bases and J 9 bases; bases outside gene matches: 16. Here the CDR3 reads CAWGRQGQVYPPQHF. The DNA for the CDR3 is TGTGCCTGGGGTCGACAGGGTCAGGTATATCCGCCCCAGCATTTT. The full variable domain, with the rest looked up from reference TRBV30 and TRBJ1-5, is SQTIHQWPATLVQPVGSPLSLECTVEGTSNPNLYWYRQAAGRGLQLLFYSVGIGQISSEVPQNLSASRPQDRQFILSSKKLLLSDSGFYLCAWGRQGQVYPPQHFGDGTRLSIL.

Written as DNA, the CDR3 is TGTGCCAGCAGTCCGGAGGGGAATCAGCCCCAGCATTTT. Its translation: CASSPEGNQPQHF. The rearrangement joins TRBV2 to TRBJ1-5; weak D call: TRBD1 (5 bases). Trimming removed 5 bases at V and 4 bases at J, with 9 bases between. Per the germline V gene, CDR1 is SNHLY and CDR2 is FYNNEI. This CDR3 spans 13 amino acids.

The chain links TRBV19 to TRBJ2-7; 8 bases match TRBD1. Germline trimming cut 1 base from V and 1 base from J; bases unmatched to any gene: 3. Germline V gene lookup returns CDR1 LNHDA and CDR2 SQIVND (reference sequence). The CDR3 has 15 amino acids. The CDR3 protein is CASSIGTGPSYEQYF. The CDR3 nucleotides are TGTGCCAGTAGTATAGGGACAGGGCCTTCCTACGAGCAGTACTTC.

V and J are TRBV4-2 and TRBJ2-1; 9 bases fit TRBD2. The germline gives CDR1 LGHNA, CDR2 YNFKEQ. Unmatched junction bases numbered 15, after V lost 2 bases and J lost 1 base. The CDR3 extends over 20 amino acids. CDR3: CASSQNRRVAGVGSYNEQFF. The CDR3 DNA follows: TGTGCCAGCAGCCAAAACCGCCGGGTAGCGGGGGTGGGGTCCTACAATGAGCAGTTCTTC.

V is TRBV18 and J is TRBJ1-2, with TRBD1 identical over 10 bases. This CDR3 region has 17 residues. With V trimmed by 5 bases and J by 2 bases, 11 bases remained unmatched. Germline V CDR1 and CDR2: KGHSH, LQKENI. CDR3 region: CASSERQGALPNYGYTF. CDR3 in DNA: TGTGCCAGCTCAGAGAGACAGGGGGCTTTACCAAACTATGGCTACACCTTC.

The chain combines TRBV4-1 with TRBJ1-2; maybe TRBD1 (6 bases). This CDR3 has 14 residues. V lost 1 base and J lost 4, with 10 bases in between. CDR1 MGHRA and CDR2 YSYEKL come from the germline V gene. In nucleotides, the CDR3 is TGCGCCAGCAGCCAAGCAGGGGTTGGCTATGGCTACACCTTC. It yields the protein CASSQAGVGYGYTF.